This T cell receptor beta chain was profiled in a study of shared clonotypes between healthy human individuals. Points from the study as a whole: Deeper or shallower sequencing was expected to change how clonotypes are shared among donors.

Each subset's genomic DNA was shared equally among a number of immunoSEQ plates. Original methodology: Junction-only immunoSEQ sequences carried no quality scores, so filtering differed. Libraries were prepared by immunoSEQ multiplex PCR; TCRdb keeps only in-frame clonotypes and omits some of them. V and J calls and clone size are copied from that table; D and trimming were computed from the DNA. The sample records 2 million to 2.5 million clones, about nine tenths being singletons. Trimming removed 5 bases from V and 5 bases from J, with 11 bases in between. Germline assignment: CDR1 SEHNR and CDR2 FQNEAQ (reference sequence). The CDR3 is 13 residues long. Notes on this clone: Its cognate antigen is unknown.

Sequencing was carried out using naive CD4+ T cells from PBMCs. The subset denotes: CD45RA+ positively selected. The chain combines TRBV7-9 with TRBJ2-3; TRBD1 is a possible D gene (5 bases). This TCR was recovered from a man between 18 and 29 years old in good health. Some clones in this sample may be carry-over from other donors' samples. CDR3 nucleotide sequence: TGTGCCAGCAGCCCCCGGCAGGGAGATACGCAGTATTTT. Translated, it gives CASSPRQGDTQYF.